This TCR beta chain was sequenced for a study of blood T cell repertoires in COVID-19. A single count supports this clone. There are 14 residues in the CDR3. Trimming shortened V by 8 bases and J by 0 bases, and 11 bases separated the two germline ends. The germline CDR1 and CDR2 sequences are LNHDA and SQIVND (reference sequence). Method: immunoSEQ multiplex PCR; TCRdb's copy keeps in-frame clones and lacks some. The sample lists around 150,000 clones, about 86% occurring once. The source is a woman aged 70-85 years with COVID-19, enrolled during active disease. The rearrangement joins TRBV19 to TRBJ2-1, with TRBD1 as a possible D gene (5 bases). The specimen sequenced was peripheral blood. Here the CDR3 DNA reads TGTGCCAGTCGATACAGGATCTCCTACAATGAGCAGTTCTTC. Protein sequence: CASRYRISYNEQFF.